This T cell receptor beta chain came from a study of cytomegalovirus exposure and HLA in healthy donors. Study as a whole: Counted in an early data release were approximately 85 million unique TCRs from HLA-typed donors.

This cohort consisted of healthy bone marrow donors. Germline trimming cut 9 bases from V and 3 bases from J; bases unmatched to any gene: 6. This CDR3 has 13 residues. Germline CDR1 is SGHAT and CDR2 is FQNNGV. Researchers ran the PCR with 60 Vbeta and 13 Jbeta primers. Here immunoSEQ multiplex PCR was the method, and the copy in TCRdb shows in-frame clones only, minus some. The table includes 100,000 or so clones, 75% to 80% detected once. Sequencing was done on a sample of PBMCs. The TCR was taken from a middle-aged woman in good health and CMV-seropositive. The chain employs TRBV11-2 and TRBJ2-5; 8 nucleotides line up with TRBD1. Here the CDR3 DNA reads TGTGCCAGTTCGGGACAGGCAAAAGAGACCCAGTACTTC. This sequence encodes CASSGQAKETQYF.